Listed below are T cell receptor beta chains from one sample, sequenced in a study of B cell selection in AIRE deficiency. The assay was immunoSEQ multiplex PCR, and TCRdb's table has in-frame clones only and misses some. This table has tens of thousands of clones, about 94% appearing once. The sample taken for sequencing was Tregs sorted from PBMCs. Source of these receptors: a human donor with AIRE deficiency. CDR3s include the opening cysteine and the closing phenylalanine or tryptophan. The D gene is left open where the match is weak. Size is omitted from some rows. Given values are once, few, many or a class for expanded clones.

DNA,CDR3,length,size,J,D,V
TGCGCCAGCAGCTCCAGACTAGCGGCTTACAATGAGCAGTTCTTC,CASSSRLAAYNEQFF,15,-,TRBJ2-1,TRBD2,TRBV5-1
TGTGCCAGTAAAATTGGGGGCTCTGGGGCCAACGTCCTGACTTTC,CASKIGGSGANVLTF,15,once,TRBJ2-6,-,TRBV19
TGTGCCAGCAGCCTCGCAGGGGGCGCGCGGACTGAAGCTTTCTTT,CASSLAGGARTEAFF,15,-,TRBJ1-1,TRBD1,TRBV9
TGTGCCAGCAGTTATCGCGCTCTCTATGGCTACACCTTC,CASSYRALYGYTF,13,-,TRBJ1-2,-,TRBV6-5
TGTGCCATCAGGGAAGGGACAGGGGTTGGGTCCTACAATGAGCAGTTCTTC,CAIREGTGVGSYNEQFF,17,-,TRBJ2-1,TRBD1,TRBV10-3
TGTGCCAGCAGTTACGAAGGGAGGACTGAAGCTTTCTTT,CASSYEGRTEAFF,13,-,TRBJ1-1,-,TRBV6-5
TGTGCCAGTAGTCGACAGGGGGGAAACATTCAGTACTTC,CASSRQGGNIQYF,13,once,TRBJ2-4,TRBD1,TRBV19
TGTGCCAGCAGCTTGGACAGAAGAATTATCACAGATACGCAGTATTTT,CASSLDRRIITDTQYF,16,-,TRBJ2-3,-,TRBV7-9
TGTGCCAGCTCACAGTCCAGCCCCTACGAGCAGTACTTC,CASSQSSPYEQYF,13,once,TRBJ2-7,-,TRBV18
TGTGCCAGCAGCAAAGTAGCCCAACCCCATATAGAGGGGGAGCAGTACTTC,CASSKVAQPHIEGEQYF,17,-,TRBJ2-7,-,TRBV21-1
TGTGCCAGCAGTTTCAGGGGAACTAATGAAAAACTGTTTTTT,CASSFRGTNEKLFF,14,-,TRBJ1-4,-,TRBV28
TGTGCCAGCAGTACAGGGGGGGATACGCAGTATTTT,CASSTGGDTQYF,12,-,TRBJ2-3,TRBD1,TRBV27
TGTGCCATCAGTGAGCATGGACTAGCGGGAGATACGCAGTATTTT,CAISEHGLAGDTQYF,15,-,TRBJ2-3,TRBD2,TRBV10-3
TGTGCCAGCAGCCCGGCCGGGACCCTGAAAAGTCCTTTCTTC,CASSPAGTLKSPFF,14,-,TRBJ2-1,-,TRBV7-9
TGTGCCACCTCCGCGCCCTACAATGAGCAGTTCTTC,CATSAPYNEQFF,12,-,TRBJ2-1,-,TRBV6-1
TGCGCCAGCAGCTTGGCCATGGGTAATGAAAAACTGTTTTTT,CASSLAMGNEKLFF,14,-,TRBJ1-4,-,TRBV5-1
TGTGCCTGGAGTGTACTAGGAAACACCATATATTTT,CAWSVLGNTIYF,12,-,TRBJ1-3,-,TRBV30
TGCGCCAGCAGCTACGGACAGCTTGGAAACACCATATATTTT,CASSYGQLGNTIYF,14,-,TRBJ1-3,-,TRBV5-1
TGTGCCAGCAGTTTGAAAGGGAACTATGGCTACACCTTC,CASSLKGNYGYTF,13,-,TRBJ1-2,-,TRBV27
TGTGCCAGCAGCGTAGAAGCCCCAGCGGGAGGGCCTGGTACAGATACGCAGTATTTT,CASSVEAPAGGPGTDTQYF,19,-,TRBJ2-3,TRBD2,TRBV9
TGTGCCTGGAGTTTTAGGGGGATTGAGTATGCCGGGGAGCTGTTTTTT,CAWSFRGIEYAGELFF,16,-,TRBJ2-2,-,TRBV30
TGTGCCACCAGCAGGTTTTCAAAGTACGAGCAGTACTTC,CATSRFSKYEQYF,13,-,TRBJ2-7,-,TRBV15
TGTGCCAGCAGCCAAGACAGGGTTCCCGGGGAGCTGTTTTTT,CASSQDRVPGELFF,14,-,TRBJ2-2,-,TRBV12-2
TGTGCCAGCAGCCTCGGGACAGTCAAAAACATTCAGTACTTC,CASSLGTVKNIQYF,14,-,TRBJ2-4,TRBD1,TRBV7-9
TGTGCCAGCAGCCCTCTGAGTGGGGGTGGAAACACCATATATTTT,CASSPLSGGGNTIYF,15,-,TRBJ1-3,-,TRBV6-5
TGTGCCAGCAGTTTACTAGCGGGAGGACACCTAACCTACGAGCAGTACTTC,CASSLLAGGHLTYEQYF,17,-,TRBJ2-7,TRBD2,TRBV27
TGCGCCAGCAGTGAAGGCGGGGAGACCCAGTACTTC,CASSEGGETQYF,12,-,TRBJ2-5,-,TRBV10-2
TGTGCCAGCAGCCTCGGTACAGGGGGCTATGGCTACACCTTC,CASSLGTGGYGYTF,14,-,TRBJ1-2,TRBD1,TRBV7-9
TGTGCCAGCAATCATGCACGACAGGGACGATACGAGCAGTACTTC,CASNHARQGRYEQYF,15,-,TRBJ2-7,TRBD1,TRBV27
TGTGCCAGCTCACCTGGGGCAGTTCACTATGGCTACACCTTC,CASSPGAVHYGYTF,14,-,TRBJ1-2,-,TRBV18